These T cell receptor beta chains were read from a single sample in a study of blood T cell repertoires in COVID-19. This table comes from immunoSEQ multiplex PCR, and its TCRdb copy is limited to in-frame clones, with some not included. Among 140,000 to 150,000 clones, over 75% were seen once, and the ten largest hold about 10%. The sample consisted of peripheral blood. The source is a man in his 60s with active or convalescent COVID-19. The CDR3 runs from the conserved cysteine through the conserved F or W. D genes are given only for firm matches. Not all rows give a size; the values are once, few, many and, for expanded clones, a class.

clone_size	v_call	d_call	j_call	cdr3_aa	cdr3_nt
NA	TRBV5-4	TRBD2	TRBJ2-2	CASSPPTSGSNTGELFF	TGTGCCAGCAGCCCTCCCACTAGCGGGAGTAACACCGGGGAGCTGTTTTTT
NA	TRBV6-5	TRBD1	TRBJ2-7	CASSYSDRGGEQYF	TGTGCCAGCAGTTACTCAGACAGGGGAGGCGAGCAGTACTTC
once	TRBV14	NA	TRBJ2-5	CASSQVGGNQETQYF	TGTGCCAGCAGCCAAGTGGGGGGAAACCAAGAGACCCAGTACTTC
NA	TRBV19	NA	TRBJ2-1	CASSIAGFSYNEQFF	TGTGCCAGTAGTATAGCGGGGTTCTCCTACAATGAGCAGTTCTTC
NA	TRBV7-3	TRBD1	TRBJ1-4	CASSQGAGTGIEKLFF	TGTGCCAGCAGTCAAGGGGCCGGGACAGGGATTGAAAAACTGTTTTTT
NA	TRBV5-1	TRBD2	TRBJ2-3	CASSLQSPGLAGDTQYF	TGCGCCAGCAGCTTGCAATCTCCCGGACTAGCGGGAGATACGCAGTATTTT
NA	TRBV10-3	TRBD2	TRBJ2-7	CATRTSGSSYEQYF	TGTGCCACGCGGACTAGCGGGAGCTCCTACGAGCAGTACTTC
many	TRBV7-9	TRBD2	TRBJ2-7	CASSLAASGRYEQYF	TGTGCCAGCAGCTTAGCGGCTAGCGGGAGATACGAGCAGTACTTC
NA	TRBV30	TRBD2	TRBJ2-5	CAWNLAGGRETQYF	TGTGCCTGGAATTTAGCGGGAGGGCGGGAGACCCAGTACTTC
NA	TRBV18	TRBD2	TRBJ2-3	CASSPPRGEDTQYF	TGTGCCAGCTCACCACCCCGGGGGGAAGATACGCAGTATTTT
NA	TRBV10-2	NA	TRBJ2-7	CASGSFRYSYEQYF	TGCGCCAGCGGTTCATTCCGGTATTCCTACGAGCAGTACTTC
once	TRBV7-3	TRBD2	TRBJ2-1	CASSAPGLTHNEQFF	TGTGCCAGCAGCGCTCCGGGACTAACTCACAATGAGCAGTTCTTC
NA	TRBV6-5	NA	TRBJ1-2	CASSLREIYGYTF	TGTGCCAGCAGCCTCAGGGAAATCTATGGCTACACCTTC
NA	TRBV5-4	TRBD1	TRBJ1-2	CASSFITGGMDGYTF	TGTGCCAGCAGCTTTATAACAGGGGGGATGGATGGCTACACCTTC
NA	TRBV9	TRBD1	TRBJ1-4	CASSQTGGTNEKLFF	TGTGCCAGCAGCCAGACAGGGGGAACTAATGAAAAACTGTTTTTT